This T cell receptor (beta chain) was obtained from a study of Ad26.COV2.S vaccination and SARS-CoV-2 variants. Study background: Ad26.COV2.S was injected intramuscularly once or twice, 56 days apart. Points from the study as a whole: Analyses that measured TCR breadth and depth may have underestimated total T cell responses.

In regard to this clone: As yet, its antigen is unknown.

Regarding treatment: roughly 18 received Ad26.COV2.S at low or high dose, single or two shots; about 5 received placebo; per-sample allocation not given. Samples came from day 63 after the first vaccine or placebo injection. Wuhan-strain SARS-CoV-2 spike was expressed by the Ad26 vector that made up the vaccine. The method was immunoSEQ multiplex PCR; TCRdb's version includes in-frame clones alone and lacks a portion of them. This sample has about 500,000 clones, with roughly nine tenths found just once. This sequence originates from a person between 18 and 65 years old who received the Ad26.COV2.S COVID-19 vaccine or a placebo. Sequenced here: peripheral blood, sampled in a trial of Ad26.COV2.S vaccine versus placebo.

CDR3 loop: CASSAGTTTNTGELFF. CDR3 in DNA: TGTGCCAGCAGTGCCGGGACTACCACGAACACCGGGGAGCTGTTTTTT. The V and J genes are TRBV6-1 and TRBJ2-2; 7 bases line up with TRBD2. Germline V lookup: CDR1 MNHNS, CDR2 SASEGT. The CDR3 totals 16 residues. The V and J ends lost 4 bases and 0 bases, in that order; junction bases with no gene match: 5.